This T cell receptor (beta chain) was identified in a study of T cell changes during pregnancy in multiple sclerosis (dated by TCRdb to about 2019). For the wider study: The study looked at changes in the T cell repertoire across pregnancy in women with multiple sclerosis.

Library preparation used the immunoSEQ multiplex PCR assay. TCRdb limited this immuneACCESS table to in-frame rearrangements with V and J called. A share of clones is missing; checked studies link under half to unresolved V genes, and the rest is unexplained. Present in this sample are 55,000 to 85,000 clones, 90% of which were seen just once. 1.5% of the sample goes to the ten largest clones. The germline V end is reduced by 9 bases and the J end by 9 bases; junction bases left unmatched: 17. In the germline V gene (reference sequence), CDR1 corresponds to LNHDA and CDR2 to SQIVND. The CDR3 spans 14 residues, from the cysteine through the phenylalanine. The read is trimmed to its CDR3 DNA, 42 bases read in frame from base 1. As to this clone: Its antigen remains undetermined. Per-nucleotide qualities are absent, and no much larger clonotype sits a single base away.

The TCR comes from a female donor with multiple sclerosis, enrolled in a pregnancy study. The source material was peripheral blood, sampled in the third trimester of pregnancy. Recombination linked TRBV19 to TRBJ2-7; 7 bases in the junction line up with TRBD1. The CDR3 here reads CASDSQGLGFGQYF. Here is the DNA: TGTGCCAGCGATTCACAGGGGCTTGGGTTCGGGCAGTACTTC.